Presented here are 14 T cell receptor beta chains from one specimen sequenced in a study of blood T cells in healthy people across ages. With a J-beta primer mix and a sample-barcoded 5' primer, a second PCR ran 7 to 11 cycles. A single record per CDR3 protein comes from TCRdb applying MiXCR to the 5' RACE reads. Among approximately 680,000 distinct CDR3 sequences listed, about 30% were seen once. Sequencing input: blood. Receptor source: a woman older than 75 in good health.

Comments on this clonotype: A single base separates this from a much larger clone, so it may be a read error. V usage is TRBV20-1 and J usage is TRBJ1-5, with TRBD1 as a possible D gene (5 bases). V dropped 5 bases and J dropped 4 bases, with 9 bases sitting between them. From germline, CDR1 is DFQATT and CDR2 SNEGSKA (reference sequence). This CDR3 comprises 12 residues. DNA for the CDR3: TGCAGTGCTGGGACTGGAAATCAGCCCCAGCATTTT. It codes for CSAGTGNQPQHF.

The sample holds a few counts of this clonotype. A much larger clone is a single base away; this may be a read error. This sequence joins TRBV30 and TRBJ2-7; D is undetermined. The J call may be incorrect, as the DNA end agrees better with TRBJ2-5. CDR3 length equals 11 residues. The germline V gene has CDR1 GTSNPN and CDR2 SVGIG (reference sequence). CDR3 sequence (DNA): TGTGCCTGGAGGAATGGAGAGACCCAGTACTTC. It specifies CAWRNGETQYF.

This clonotype showed up just a few times. This may stem from a read error, because a much larger clone lies one nucleotide away. The chain employs TRBV20-1 and TRBJ1-2; perhaps TRBD1 as D (5 bases). The germline V gene encodes CDR1 DFQATT and CDR2 SNEGSKA (reference sequence). V lost 3 bases, J lost 7 bases, and 15 bases lay in between. This CDR3 has 13 residues. In DNA form, the CDR3 reads TGCAGTGCTAGGGCACGGGGGGTCTTTGGCTACACCTTC. Its protein product is CSARARGVFGYTF.

This clonotype was picked up many times. The chain uses TRBV18 and TRBJ2-5; 8 bases line up with TRBD1. The CDR3 has 17 amino acids. The trim removed 3 bases at V and 5 bases at J, leaving 14 bases unmatched. CDR1 KGHSH and CDR2 LQKENI come from the germline V gene. The CDR3 region has the DNA TGTGCCAGCTCACCCGCGGCCCCAGGACAGGGAATGGAGACCCAGTACTTC. Protein sequence: CASSPAAPGQGMETQYF. Drawing the rest from reference TRBV18 and TRBJ2-5, the complete variable domain is NAGVMQNPRHLVRRRGQEARLRCSPMKGHSHVYWYRQLPEEGLKFMVYLQKENIIDESGMPKERFSAEFPKEGPSILRIQQVVRGDSAAYFCASSPAAPGQGMETQYFGPGTRLLVL.

This clonotype was counted many times. The rearrangement uses TRBV6-5 and TRBJ2-3, with 10 bases that match TRBD2. The V segment lost 4 bases and the J segment 0 bases; nucleotides outside the gene matches: 13. CDR3 length equals 19 residues. Germline V CDR1 and CDR2: MNHEY, SVGAGI. This CDR3 is CASSSLVAGGPTSTDTQYF. In nucleotides, the CDR3 is TGTGCCAGCAGTTCCTTAGTAGCGGGGGGTCCAACTAGCACAGATACGCAGTATTTT.

The V call is TRBV28, the J call TRBJ1-1, with 7 bases identical to TRBD1. The CDR3 is made up of 15 amino acids. V was clipped by 2 bases and J by 1 base; unmatched bases: 4. In germline, CDR1 is MDHEN, CDR2 SYDVKM. CDR3 sequence: CASSLDHRGNTEAFF. CDR3 DNA sequence: TGTGCCAGCAGTTTAGATCACAGGGGGAACACTGAAGCTTTCTTT. The full variable domain, completed using reference TRBV28 and TRBJ1-1, is DVKVTQSSRYLVKRTGEKVFLECVQDMDHENMFWYRQDPGLGLRLIYFSYDVKMKEKGDIPEGYSVSREKKERFSLILESASTNQTSMYLCASSLDHRGNTEAFFGQGTRLTVV.

This clonotype showed up many times. The chain carries TRBV11-3 and TRBJ2-7; the D gene is possibly TRBD2 (5 bases). The ends were cut back, 4 bases at V and 5 bases at J, with 6 bases in the middle. Germline V CDR1 and CDR2: SGHNT, YENEEA. The CDR3 runs to 11 residues. CDR3 residues: CASSSGNEQYF. For the CDR3, the DNA is TGTGCCAGCAGCTCGGGAAACGAGCAGTACTTC.

The CDR3 region is CSVDTTNTGELFF. CDR3 nucleotide sequence: TGCAGCGTTGACACCACGAACACCGGGGAGCTGTTTTTT. The chain combines TRBV29-1 with TRBJ2-2; D call uncertain. CDR1 and CDR2 from the germline V gene are SQVTM and ANQGSEA. The CDR3 has 13 amino acids. Trimming pared 3 bases from V and 0 bases from J, leaving 5 bases between.

Comments on this clonotype: A much larger clone is a single base away; this may be a read error. The V call is TRBV5-1, the J call TRBJ2-6; TRBD1 agrees at 8 bases. This CDR3 comprises 16 residues. Germline V gene data show CDR1 as SGHRS and CDR2 as YFSETQ. The CDR3, as DNA: TGCACCAGCAGCTTGGCAACAGGGGGTGGGGCCAACGTCCTGACTTTC. This sequence encodes CTSSLATGGGANVLTF.

This clonotype has a count of ten or more. The rearrangement links TRBV28 to TRBJ2-7; 9 bases agree with TRBD1. V lost 2 bases, J lost 6 bases, and 8 bases stayed unmatched. The CDR3 has 15 amino acids. The V gene's germline CDR1 is MDHEN and CDR2 SYDVKM. CDR3 loop: CASSLPGTGMSEQYF. The CDR3 nucleotides are TGTGCCAGCAGTTTACCTGGGACAGGGATGAGCGAGCAGTACTTC.

Comments on this clonotype: Lacking the conserved final phenylalanine or tryptophan, this CDR3 likely reflects a read error. The chain recombines TRBV30 with TRBJ2-7; D not resolved. There are 14 residues in the CDR3. Between the trimmed V and J ends, which lost 1 base and 6 bases, there was a span of 16 bases. Germline lookup yields CDR1 GTSNPN and CDR2 SVGIG (reference sequence). CDR3 DNA sequence: TGTGCCTGGAGTGACCCCCCACAGAGAACCGAGCAGTACTTA. This gives the protein CAWSDPPQRTEQYL.

This sequence joins TRBV7-2 and TRBJ2-3; 7 nucleotides agree with TRBD2. In germline, CDR1 is SGHTA, CDR2 FQGNSA. Unmatched junction bases numbered 2, after V lost 1 base and J lost 13 bases. This CDR3 comprises 11 residues. The CDR3 region is CASSLVGLKYF. The CDR3 nucleotides read TGTGCCAGCAGCTTAGTGGGACTAAAGTATTTT.

This clonotype was seen repeatedly, ten times or more. CDR3 region: CASSPGQGWFETQYF. The CDR3 DNA is TGTGCCAGCAGCCCCGGACAGGGATGGTTCGAGACCCAGTACTTC. The chain combines TRBV11-2 with TRBJ2-5, with TRBD1 matching 8 bases. The CDR3 consists of 15 residues. Germline values: CDR1 SGHAT, CDR2 FQNNGV. Trimming took 5 bases from V and 5 from J; bases not matched to a gene: 10.

This clonotype was seen at least ten times. The V gene is TRBV2, the J gene TRBJ1-2; 8 bases map to TRBD1. V trimming: 6 bases; J trimming: 6 bases; junction bases outside the gene matches: 9. CDR1 and CDR2 from the germline V gene are SNHLY and FYNNEI. CDR3 length: 14 residues. The CDR3 spells CASRTGAAGNGYTF. CDR3 nucleotides: TGTGCCAGCAGGACAGGGGCGGCGGGAAATGGCTACACCTTC.